A single sample is the source of the 20 T cell receptor beta chains below, sequenced in a study of cytomegalovirus exposure and HLA in healthy donors. The assay was immunoSEQ multiplex PCR, and TCRdb's table has in-frame clones only and misses some. This table holds hundreds of thousands of clones, about 90% found once. What was sequenced was PBMCs. The source is a woman in her 30s in good health and CMV-seronegative.

The genes are TRBV7-9 and TRBJ2-7; a weak D match, TRBD1 (5 bases). This CDR3 contains 16 residues. Germline V gives CDR1 SEHNR, CDR2 FQNEAQ (reference sequence). Trimming pared 5 bases from V and 4 bases from J, leaving 21 bases between. The chain's CDR3 is CASSVTAGLTSYEQYF. The CDR3 DNA is TGTGCCAGCAGCGTAACCGCAGGGTTAACCTCTTACGAGCAGTACTTC. Full variable domain (outside the CDR3, taken from reference TRBV7-9 and TRBJ2-7): DTGVSQNPRHKITKRGQNVTFRCDPISEHNRLYWYRQTLGQGPEFLTYFQNEAQLEKSRLLSDRFSAERPKGSFSTLEIQRTEQGDSAMYLCASSVTAGLTSYEQYFGPGTRLTVT.

The chain combines TRBV4-3 with TRBJ1-2, with D unresolved. The V end lost 0 bases, the J end lost 7 bases, and 9 bases lay between the germline ends. The CDR3 runs 13 residues. Germline lookup yields CDR1 LGHNA and CDR2 YSLEER. The DNA of the CDR3 is TGCGCCAGCAGCCAAGATGAGGGATCTGGCTACACCTTC. It is translated as CASSQDEGSGYTF.

This clone was recorded only once. The gene calls are TRBV9 and TRBJ1-4; TRBD1 is a possible D gene (6 bases). This CDR3 is 15 amino acids long. The V end was cut by 0 bases, the J end by 8 bases, with 14 bases between. Germline CDR1 reads SGDLS; CDR2 reads YYNGEE. CDR3 protein: CASSVGGRGGEKLFF. Here the CDR3 DNA reads TGTGCCAGCAGCGTAGGAGGCAGGGGCGGAGAAAAACTGTTTTTT.

The chain couples TRBV7-9 to TRBJ2-1, with TRBD2 matching over 7 bases. The germline CDR1 and CDR2 sequences are SEHNR and FQNEAQ (reference sequence). This CDR3 comprises 14 residues. V lost 5 bases and J lost 3; bases outside the gene matches: 4. CDR3 sequence: CASSPTSDYNEQFF. The CDR3 DNA is TGTGCCAGCAGCCCTACTAGCGACTACAATGAGCAGTTCTTC.

The chain uses TRBV2 and TRBJ2-1, with TRBD2 matching over 12 bases. The germline gives CDR1 SNHLY, CDR2 FYNNEI. V dropped 4 bases and J dropped 8; count of bases not matched to a gene: 9. The CDR3 is 16 amino acids. CDR3 bases: TGTGCCAGCAGTGGTCTAGGACTAGCGGGACGGGATGAGCAGTTCTTC. Translated: CASSGLGLAGRDEQFF.

This clone was detected once. The chain recombines TRBV10-2 with TRBJ2-7; no clear D gene. The CDR3 extends over 13 amino acids. Trimming took 2 bases from V and 0 from J, leaving 5 bases between them. CDR1 WSHSY and CDR2 SAAADI come from the germline V gene. CDR3 bases: TGCGCCAGCAGTGAGGGCCTCTCCTACGAGCAGTACTTC. Translated, it gives CASSEGLSYEQYF.

This rearrangement joins TRBV11-2 to TRBJ2-3; 8 bases are shared with TRBD2. The CDR3 has 18 residues. CDR1 is SGHAT and CDR2 is FQNNGV in the germline V gene. Trimming cost V 2 bases and J 2 bases; bases outside gene matches: 12. CDR3 nucleotides: TGTGCCAGCAGCTTATTACTAGCGGTCGTCGGGGCCACAGATACGCAGTATTTT. Its protein product is CASSLLLAVVGATDTQYF.

The chain is built from TRBV29-1 and TRBJ2-7; 13 positions agree with TRBD2. CDR3 size: 15 residues. Germline V gene sequence: CDR1 SQVTM, CDR2 ANQGSEA. V was pared by 6 bases and J by 6 bases, with 11 bases of the junction left unmatched. The CDR3 region is CSVDHTSGRAGEQYF. As DNA, the CDR3 is TGCAGCGTAGACCACACTAGCGGGAGGGCAGGCGAGCAGTACTTC.

This rearrangement joins TRBV4-2 to TRBJ2-1; TRBD2 is a possible D gene (6 bases). V lost 0 bases, J lost 5 bases, and 11 bases lay in between. From germline, CDR1 is LGHNA and CDR2 YNFKEQ. The CDR3 extends over 15 amino acids. CDR3 sequence: CASSQDLGTDNEQFF. CDR3 DNA sequence: TGTGCCAGCAGCCAAGATCTTGGGACTGACAATGAGCAGTTCTTC.

The chain links TRBV4-1 to TRBJ1-5; D is ambiguous. This CDR3 is 15 amino acids long. Trimming removed 1 base at V and 7 bases at J, with 14 bases between. The germline V gene encodes CDR1 MGHRA and CDR2 YSYEKL. The chain's CDR3 is CASSQVTEPHQPQHF. CDR3 nucleotide sequence: TGCGCCAGCAGCCAAGTAACAGAGCCCCACCAGCCCCAGCATTTT.

This clone was recorded a few times. V gene TRBV7-2 combines with J gene TRBJ1-2; D perhaps matches TRBD1 (5 bases). The CDR3 sequence is 14 residues long. Germline loops: CDR1 SGHTA, CDR2 FQGNSA. The V end lost 5 bases, the J end lost 8 bases, and 18 bases lay between the germline ends. CDR3: CASSPLGWGNGYTF. DNA for the CDR3: TGTGCCAGCAGCCCACTAGGTTGGGGGAACGGCTACACCTTC.

The rearrangement links TRBV11-2 to TRBJ2-7; D tentatively fits TRBD1 or TRBD2 (5 bases each). CDR1 SGHAT and CDR2 FQNNGV come from the germline V gene. This CDR3 comprises 12 residues. V was clipped by 1 base and J by 6 bases, with 7 bases between them. The CDR3 region is CASSLGGVEQYF. The CDR3 DNA sequence: TGTGCCAGCAGCTTAGGAGGGGTCGAGCAGTACTTC. The variable domain in full, with the rest retrieved from reference TRBV11-2 and TRBJ2-7, is EAGVAQSPRYKIIEKRQSVAFWCNPISGHATLYWYQQILGQGPKLLIQFQNNGVVDDSQLPKDRFSAERLKGVDSTLKIQPAKLEDSAVYLCASSLGGVEQYFGPGTRLTVT.

This chain connects TRBV7-3 to TRBJ2-1; a possible D gene is TRBD2 (5 bases). This CDR3 is 16 amino acids long. Germline CDR1 reads SGHTA; CDR2 reads FQGTGA. Trimming removed 0 bases at V and 4 bases at J, with 13 bases between. The CDR3 loop is CASSLTSGGRYNEQFF. Here the CDR3 DNA reads TGTGCCAGCAGCTTAACAAGTGGAGGCAGATACAATGAGCAGTTCTTC.

V gene TRBV6-6 combines with J gene TRBJ1-5; TRBD1 matches at 10 bases. V shed 2 bases and J 5 bases; nucleotides not matched to a gene: 0. Germline V CDR1 and CDR2: MNHNY, SVGAGI (reference sequence). This CDR3 has 14 residues. This chain's CDR3 is CASSYGTGDQPQHF. CDR3 bases: TGTGCCAGCAGTTACGGGACAGGGGATCAGCCCCAGCATTTT.

The rearrangement joins TRBV11-2 to TRBJ2-7; a possible D gene is TRBD2 (6 bases). Per germline, CDR1 SGHAT and CDR2 FQNNGV. This CDR3 is 14 amino acids long. With 5 bases removed from V and 5 bases from J, the gap between germline ends came to 16 bases. This CDR3 reads CASSPRPTSDEQYF. The CDR3 bases are TGTGCCAGCAGCCCACGGCCGACTAGTGACGAGCAGTACTTC.

Here the CDR3 reads CASKRSGPQYF. The CDR3 DNA is TGTGCCAGCAAAAGAAGCGGGCCTCAGTACTTC. The gene calls are TRBV28 and TRBJ2-5; tentative D call: TRBD2 (6 bases). The CDR3 extends over 11 amino acids. V lost 7 bases, J lost 11 bases, and 14 bases lay in between. Per germline, CDR1 MDHEN and CDR2 SYDVKM.

The CDR3 DNA reads TGTGCCAGCAGCCCCACAGGGGGCACCGGCTACACCTTC. Its protein product is CASSPTGGTGYTF. The V call is TRBV5-4, the J call TRBJ1-2, with 9 bases aligning to TRBD1. Germline-derived CDR1 and CDR2 are SGHNT and YYREEE (reference sequence). The CDR3 loop spans 13 amino acids. V was clipped by 4 bases and J by 8 bases; unmatched bases: 6.

The CDR3 here is CASSEGTSTDTQYF. The CDR3 region has the DNA TGTGCCAGCAGCGAAGGTACTAGCACAGATACGCAGTATTTT. The chain employs TRBV7-9 and TRBJ2-3; no firm D call. CDR3 size: 14 residues. The V end lost 5 bases, the J end lost 0 bases, and 9 bases lay between the germline ends. CDR1 is SEHNR and CDR2 is FQNEAQ in the germline V gene (reference sequence).

The rearrangement links TRBV5-1 to TRBJ1-1; D not certain. V was trimmed by 4 bases and J by 3 bases, leaving 10 bases between them. This CDR3 region has 13 residues. Germline CDR1 reads SGHRS; CDR2 reads YFSETQ. The CDR3 DNA reads as TGCGCCAGCAGCCCCTATTTGTACACTGAAGCTTTCTTT. Translating gives CASSPYLYTEAFF.

This clone was picked up one time. J is TRBJ1-1 and V is TRBV27; D might be TRBD1 (5 bases). The CDR3 loop spans 13 amino acids. CDR1 is MNHEY, CDR2 SMNVEV, per germline (reference sequence). V was cut by 2 bases and J by 5 bases, with 9 bases left in between. In DNA, the CDR3 is TGTGCCAGCAGTTTAATGGGGGGAACTGAAGCTTTCTTT. Translation: CASSLMGGTEAFF.